This entry features one T cell receptor (beta chain) sequence. This sample was taken from a study of blood T cell repertoires in COVID-19. Study-level information: PBMCs, B-cell-depleted T cells, or T cells were the source of the cDNA or gDNA that made up the material.

The assay was immunoSEQ multiplex PCR, and TCRdb's table has in-frame clones only and misses some. The table lists 150,000 to 200,000 clones, over 85% of them singletons. This TCR derives from a man in his 60s with active or convalescent COVID-19. The sequenced material came from peripheral blood.

The CDR3 bases are TGTGCCAGCTCACCACCGGGTAGCACTCGGTACAATGAGCAGTTCTTC. Residues: CASSPPGSTRYNEQFF. This rearrangement joins TRBV18 to TRBJ2-1; D uncertain. Trimming left V 0 bases short and J 4 bases short, with 13 bases between. The CDR3 loop spans 16 amino acids. The germline CDR1 and CDR2 sequences are KGHSH and LQKENI.